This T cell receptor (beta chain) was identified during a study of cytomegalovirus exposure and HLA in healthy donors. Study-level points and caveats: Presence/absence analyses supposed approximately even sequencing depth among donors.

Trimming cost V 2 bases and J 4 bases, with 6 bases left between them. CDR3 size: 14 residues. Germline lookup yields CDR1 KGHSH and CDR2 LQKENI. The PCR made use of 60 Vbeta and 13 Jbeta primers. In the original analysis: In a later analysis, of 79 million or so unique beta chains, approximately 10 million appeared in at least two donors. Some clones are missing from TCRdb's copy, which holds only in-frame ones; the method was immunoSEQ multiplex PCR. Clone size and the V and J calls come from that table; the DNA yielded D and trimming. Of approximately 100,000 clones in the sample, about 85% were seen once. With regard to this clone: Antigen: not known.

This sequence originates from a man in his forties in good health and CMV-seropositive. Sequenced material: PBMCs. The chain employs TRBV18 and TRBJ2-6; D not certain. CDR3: CASSPEAGANVLTF. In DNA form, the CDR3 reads TGTGCCAGCTCACCAGAGGCAGGGGCCAACGTCCTGACTTTC.